The 10 T cell receptor beta chains listed next were all sequenced from one sample in a study of cytomegalovirus exposure and HLA in healthy donors. The primer mix had 60 Vbeta and 13 Jbeta primers. Clones were sequenced by immunoSEQ multiplex PCR, and TCRdb holds only the in-frame ones, with some missing. The sample contains fewer than 200,000 clones, about four fifths of which appear only once. Sequences were obtained from PBMCs. These receptors all come from a woman younger than 35 in good health and CMV-seropositive.

The gene calls are TRBV6-4 and TRBJ2-1, with 8 bases matching TRBD1. The CDR3 contains 17 residues. Germline CDR1 and CDR2: MRHNA and SNTAGT. J was trimmed by 9 bases and V by 3 bases; bases with no gene match: 16. This CDR3 is CASSEMGQGALIGEQFF. In DNA form, the CDR3 reads TGTGCCAGCAGTGAAATGGGGCAGGGGGCGCTCATTGGTGAGCAGTTCTTC.

This chain joins TRBV5-4 and TRBJ2-5, with TRBD2 matching 7 bases. This CDR3 has 13 residues. Germline V lookup: CDR1 SGHNT, CDR2 YYREEE (reference sequence). J was trimmed by 5 bases and V by 3 bases; bases with no gene match: 4. The CDR3 protein is CASSSAGRETQYF. As DNA, the CDR3 is TGTGCCAGCAGCTCAGCGGGGAGGGAGACCCAGTACTTC.

The table lists this clone with a few counts. The genes are TRBV30 and TRBJ2-5; 8 nucleotides align to TRBD1. In germline, CDR1 is GTSNPN, CDR2 SVGIG (reference sequence). J was trimmed by 5 bases and V by 2 bases; bases with no gene match: 7. The length of the CDR3 is 14 residues. CDR3 residues: CAWSPWTGTETQYF. As DNA, the CDR3 is TGTGCCTGGAGTCCCTGGACAGGGACTGAGACCCAGTACTTC.

V gene TRBV15 combines with J gene TRBJ2-2; 16 nucleotides line up with TRBD2. V trimming: 2 bases; J trimming: 1 base; junction bases outside the gene matches: 10. The CDR3 is 21 amino acids. Germline V gene data show CDR1 as LNHNV and CDR2 as YYDKDF (reference sequence). The CDR3 sequence: CATSRPTPGLAGGVNTGELFF. The DNA of the CDR3 is TGTGCCACCAGCAGACCCACCCCGGGACTAGCGGGGGGGGTGAACACCGGGGAGCTGTTTTTT.

This clone is a singleton in its sample. The chain joins TRBV4-2 to TRBJ1-5, with D unclear. Germline V gives CDR1 LGHNA, CDR2 YNFKEQ. CDR3 size: 15 residues. V was clipped by 1 base and J by 4 bases, with 11 bases between them. CDR3 in DNA: TGTGCCAGCAGCCAAGCCGGGAACGGGAATCAGCCCCAGCATTTT. It is translated as CASSQAGNGNQPQHF.

CDR3 bases: TGTGCCAGCAGGATCGGGACACCCGATGAAAAACTGTTTTTT. It is translated as CASRIGTPDEKLFF. The chain is built from TRBV6-6 and TRBJ1-4, with a possible D match to TRBD1 (6 bases). Trimming removed 6 bases from V and 6 bases from J, with 14 bases in between. Germline CDR1 MNHNY, CDR2 SVGAGI (reference sequence). The CDR3 contains 14 residues.

This rearrangement joins TRBV27 to TRBJ2-5, with a possible D match to TRBD1 (6 bases). The closer fit of TRBJ2-7 to the DNA end suggests the J call may be wrong. Germline V lookup: CDR1 MNHEY, CDR2 SMNVEV (reference sequence). This CDR3 is 11 amino acids long. As DNA, the CDR3 is TGTGCCAGCAGTCAGGGGTACGAGCAGTACTTC. Translated, it gives CASSQGYEQYF.

In DNA, the CDR3 is TGTGCCAGCAGCTTAGTGGCGGGGCGCCTGAGGGAGTCACCCCTCCACTTT. It yields the protein CASSLVAGRLRESPLHF. V usage is TRBV7-2 and J usage is TRBJ1-6; D might be TRBD1 (5 bases). The CDR3 spans 17 residues. Germline V gives CDR1 SGHTA, CDR2 FQGNSA. The V gene lost 1 base and the J gene lost 10 bases, with 20 bases spanning the gap.

DNA for the CDR3: TGCGCCAGCAGCCAAGACAGTGATTACCTCATGAACACTGAAGCTTTCTTT. Amino acids: CASSQDSDYLMNTEAFF. The J gene is TRBJ1-1, the V gene TRBV4-1, with no clear D. Germline V gene sequence: CDR1 MGHRA, CDR2 YSYEKL. With 0 bases removed from V and 0 bases from J, the gap between germline ends came to 14 bases. This CDR3 comprises 17 residues.

This chain uses TRBV7-9 with TRBJ2-7, with TRBD1 as a possible D gene (7 bases). The CDR3 sequence is 14 residues long. Between the trimmed V and J ends, which lost 4 bases and 6 bases, there was a span of 16 bases. Germline lookup yields CDR1 SEHNR and CDR2 FQNEAQ (reference sequence). The CDR3 sequence: CASSSRDWTGEQYF. The CDR3 nucleotides read TGTGCCAGCAGCTCCCGGGACTGGACAGGCGAGCAGTACTTC. Drawing the rest from reference TRBV7-9 and TRBJ2-7, the complete variable domain is DTGVSQNPRHKITKRGQNVTFRCDPISEHNRLYWYRQTLGQGPEFLTYFQNEAQLEKSRLLSDRFSAERPKGSFSTLEIQRTEQGDSAMYLCASSSRDWTGEQYFGPGTRLTVT.